Following are 22 T cell receptor beta chains from one sample sequenced in a study of T cells in Graves' hyperthyroidism and ophthalmopathy. The TCR beta CDR3 regions underwent amplification using RNA transcripts as the source. The primer set for the first-round RT-PCR of the TCR CDR3 was HTBI. One entry per CDR3 protein, called by TCRdb with MiXCR from the multiplex PCR reads. The profile shows nearly 750,000 distinct CDR3 sequences, under 45% of them singletons. Sequencing was carried out using blood. Receptors were obtained from a woman between 40 and 55 years old with Graves' hyperthyroidism.

The rearrangement uses TRBV11-2 and TRBJ2-7, with TRBD1 matching 9 bases. This CDR3 is built from 14 residues. The J segment lost 6 bases and the V segment lost 1 base, leaving 4 bases of the junction unmatched. Germline loops: CDR1 SGHAT, CDR2 FQNNGV. The CDR3 loop is CASSLGTGDFEQYF. CDR3 DNA: TGTGCCAGCAGCTTAGGGACAGGGGATTTCGAGCAGTACTTC.

Notes on this clonotype: Possible read error: a much larger clone is one base away. The chain couples TRBV20-1 to TRBJ2-2, with D possibly matching TRBD1 (6 bases). Trimming took off 6 bases at V and 12 bases at J, with 23 bases between the two ends. The CDR3 extends over 14 amino acids. CDR1 is DFQATT, CDR2 SNEGSKA, per germline (reference sequence). The CDR3 bases are TGCAGTGCCTCAAGGGGGTCAGGGTCTGGGAAGCTGTTTTTT. Translating gives CSASRGSGSGKLFF.

A single count supports this clonotype. The rearrangement joins TRBV7-8 to TRBJ1-2; TRBD1 aligns across 7 bases. The germline V gene encodes CDR1 SGHVS and CDR2 FQNEAQ. V was pared by 6 bases and J by 8 bases, with 18 bases of the junction left unmatched. This CDR3 is built from 16 residues. The CDR3 loop is CASSRESRDRINGYTF. CDR3 in DNA: TGTGCCAGCAGTCGTGAAAGTCGGGACAGAATAAACGGCTACACCTTC.

This sequence joins TRBV19 and TRBJ1-1; D ambiguous. The CDR3 contains 13 residues. CDR1 LNHDA and CDR2 SQIVND come from the germline V gene (reference sequence). Trimming stripped 6 bases from V and 8 bases from J, with 16 bases between. In DNA, the CDR3 is TGTGCCAGTAGAGAAAAGACGGGCGAGGAAGCTTTCTTT. Translation gives CASREKTGEEAFF.

This clonotype was picked up many times. This chain connects TRBV7-8 to TRBJ1-2; unclear D gene. There are 13 residues in the CDR3. The ends were cut back, 1 base at V and 5 bases at J, with 8 bases in the middle. CDR1 is SGHVS, CDR2 FQNEAQ, per germline. This chain's CDR3 is CASSLVTAYGYTF. For the CDR3, the DNA is TGTGCCAGCAGCTTAGTAACCGCATATGGCTACACCTTC.

The genes are TRBV7-2 and TRBJ2-4; 12 nucleotides line up with TRBD1. Germline CDR1 is SGHTA and CDR2 is FQGNSA. The CDR3 runs to 16 residues. J gave up 2 bases and V 7 bases, and 6 bases lay outside the gene matches. CDR3 nucleotides: TGTGCCAGCACCGGGACAGGGGGCGCGACCAAAAACATTCAGTACTTC. Translation gives CASTGTGGATKNIQYF.

The chain has TRBV6-6 and TRBJ2-5, with D unclear. CDR3 size: 14 residues. CDR1 MNHNY and CDR2 SVGAGI come from the germline V gene (reference sequence). The V end was cut by 0 bases, the J end by 0 bases, with 5 bases between. The CDR3 DNA reads TGTGCCAGCAGTTACTCGATCAACCAAGAGACCCAGTACTTC. Amino acids: CASSYSINQETQYF.

Remarks on this clonotype: This may be a read error: a much more frequent sequence differs by one nucleotide. The rearrangement uses TRBV24-1 and TRBJ2-5; a weak D match, TRBD1 (6 bases). Germline loops: CDR1 KGHDR, CDR2 SFDVKD. V gave up 11 bases and J gave up 4 bases, with 22 bases separating them. The CDR3 covers 15 residues. The CDR3 here is CASTTRGGLGETQYF. DNA for the CDR3: TGTGCCAGCACTACCAGGGGCGGGTTGGGAGAGACCCAGTACTTC.

In the case of this clonotype: This may be a read error, as it is one base from a much larger clone. The chain joins TRBV2 to TRBJ2-5; D possibly matches TRBD1 or TRBD2 (5 bases each). This CDR3 is 12 amino acids long. V shed 7 bases and J shed 9 bases, with 15 bases lying between them. CDR1 SNHLY and CDR2 FYNNEI come from the germline V gene. The CDR3 loop reads CASKTRGEAQYF. In nucleotides, the CDR3 is TGTGCCAGCAAAACTAGGGGTGAGGCCCAGTACTTC.

In regard to this clonotype: The junction departs from germline at one end; a sequencing error may be responsible. This chain links TRBV11-2 with TRBJ2-7, with D perhaps matching TRBD1 or TRBD2 (5 bases each). From germline, CDR1 is SGHAT and CDR2 FQNNGV. This CDR3 contains 13 residues. The CDR3 spells CAGSRGVGDEQYF. The CDR3 nucleotides are TGTGCCGGCAGCCGAGGAGTGGGGGACGAGCAGTACTTC.

The chain recombines TRBV4-2 with TRBJ1-5, with D uncertain. The CDR3 has 14 amino acids. V dropped 3 bases and J dropped 3 bases, with 9 bases sitting between them. Germline assignment: CDR1 LGHNA and CDR2 YNFKEQ. This CDR3 reads CASSHLELNQPQHF. In DNA, the CDR3 is TGTGCCAGCAGCCATTTGGAACTCAATCAGCCCCAGCATTTT.

The V call is TRBV6-2 or TRBV6-3, the J call TRBJ1-5; TRBD1 is a possible D gene (6 bases). The CDR3 contains 14 residues. Looked up from germline, CDR1 is MNHEY and CDR2 is SVGEGT. V lost 10 bases to trimming and J lost 3 bases, with 16 bases between them. In DNA form, the CDR3 reads TGTGCCACTCTGGACAGAAAAGTCAATCAGCCCCAGCATTTT. Translating gives CATLDRKVNQPQHF.

This clonotype appeared a few times. The V gene is TRBV20-1, the J gene TRBJ2-7; weak D call: TRBD1 (6 bases). The CDR3 length is 15 residues. Germline CDR1 reads DFQATT; CDR2 reads SNEGSKA (reference sequence). V lost 6 bases and J 2 bases, leaving 20 bases between the germline ends. CDR3 bases: TGCAGTGCAAACCGCGAGGGGGTGGGGGCCTACGAGCAGTACTTC. As protein: CSANREGVGAYEQYF.

The table lists this clonotype with many counts. The chain is built from TRBV9 and TRBJ1-2, with D possibly matching TRBD1 (5 bases). Trimming pared 0 bases from V and 4 bases from J, leaving 7 bases between. CDR1 is SGDLS, CDR2 YYNGEE, per germline. The CDR3 is made up of 13 amino acids. CDR3 loop: CASSVVGLYGYTF. CDR3 nucleotides: TGTGCCAGCAGCGTAGTGGGGCTCTATGGCTACACCTTC.

This clonotype was observed many times. The gene calls are TRBV10-3 and TRBJ1-1, with 8 bases identical to TRBD1. From germline, CDR1 is ENHRY and CDR2 SYGVKD. CDR3 length: 13 residues. V lost 11 bases, J lost 8 bases, and 13 bases stayed unmatched. CDR3: CASQGQGADEAFF. In DNA, the CDR3 is TGTGCCTCCCAGGGGCAGGGGGCGGACGAAGCTTTCTTT.

The gene calls are TRBV6-2 or TRBV6-3 and TRBJ2-6, with 7 bases fitting TRBD1. The ends lost 6 bases at V and 5 bases at J; junction bases unmatched: 4. CDR1 and CDR2 (germline): MNHEY, SVGEGT. The CDR3 sequence is 14 residues long. The CDR3 region is CASRQQGWANVLTF. The CDR3 coding sequence is TGTGCCAGCAGACAACAGGGGTGGGCCAACGTCCTGACTTTC.

This clonotype was seen more than once but under ten times. This chain uses TRBV2 with TRBJ2-5, with 10 bases fitting TRBD1. The CDR3 runs 15 residues. J lost 2 bases, V lost 7 bases, and 7 bases had no gene match. Germline loops: CDR1 SNHLY, CDR2 FYNNEI. CDR3 DNA sequence: TGTGCCAGCACTGGCCGGGACAGGGGTCAAGAGACCCAGTACTTC. This sequence encodes CASTGRDRGQETQYF. Filled out from reference TRBV2 and TRBJ2-5, the complete variable domain reads EPEVTQTPSHQVTQMGQEVILRCVPISNHLYFYWYRQILGQKVEFLVSFYNNEISEKSEIFDDQFSVERPDGSNFTLKIRSTKLEDSAMYFCASTGRDRGQETQYFGPGTRLLVL.

Details on this clonotype: At one boundary the junction diverges from the germline segment, which might be a read error. This rearrangement joins TRBV6-5 to TRBJ2-5, with D possibly being TRBD1 or TRBD2 (5 bases each). Germline V lookup: CDR1 MNHEY, CDR2 SVGAGI. The CDR3 runs 16 residues. CDR3: CASSSEGTQGGETQHF. CDR3 bases: TGTGCCAGCAGTTCTGAAGGGACCCAGGGTGGAGAGACCCAGCACTTC.

This clonotype has a count of ten or more. The CDR3 region has the DNA TGTGCCAGCAAGGAGCTAACGGGGGGAGGCACTGAAGCTTTCTTT. As protein: CASKELTGGGTEAFF. The rearrangement links TRBV7-8 to TRBJ1-1; maybe TRBD1 (5 bases). There are 15 residues in the CDR3. Germline values: CDR1 SGHVS, CDR2 FQNEAQ. V gave up 7 bases and J gave up 4 bases, with 19 bases separating them.

In its sample, this clonotype was seen many times. The chain combines TRBV4-3 with TRBJ2-5, with TRBD2 matching 10 bases. Germline V CDR1 and CDR2: LGHNA, YSLEER. The J segment lost 0 bases and the V segment lost 4 bases, leaving 2 bases of the junction unmatched. This CDR3 has 15 residues. CDR3 in amino acids: CASSRGLADQETQYF. Written as DNA, the CDR3 is TGCGCCAGCAGCCGTGGACTAGCGGACCAAGAGACCCAGTACTTC.

This clonotype was detected many times. J is TRBJ1-2 and V is TRBV11-3; 8 positions match TRBD1. The CDR3 totals 15 residues. The V gene end was trimmed by 7 bases and the J gene end by 7 bases; junction bases not matched to a gene: 14. Germline V gives CDR1 SGHNT, CDR2 YENEEA. The CDR3 DNA sequence: TGTGCCAGCACCGCCTCGGACAGGGTTCGAGGTGGCTACACCTTC. Translated, it gives CASTASDRVRGGYTF.

There are a few counts of this clonotype. V usage is TRBV6-1 and J usage is TRBJ2-5, with D unresolved. The CDR3 is made up of 13 amino acids. The germline gives CDR1 MNHNS, CDR2 SASEGT. The germline V and J ends were trimmed by 2 bases and 3 bases, with 7 bases remaining between them. The CDR3 sequence: CASSERKEETQYF. Written as DNA, the CDR3 is TGTGCCAGCAGTGAACGTAAGGAAGAGACCCAGTACTTC.